The 27 T cell receptor beta chains given below trace back to one sample, sequenced in a study of blood T cell repertoires in COVID-19. Clones were sequenced by immunoSEQ multiplex PCR, and TCRdb holds only the in-frame ones, with some missing. The data hold about 130,000 clones, with 81% observed a single time. Input material: peripheral blood. The receptors come from a man aged 25-40 years with COVID-19, enrolled during active disease.

This sequence joins TRBV30 and TRBJ1-5; the match to TRBD1 covers 7 bases. V lost 2 bases, J lost 3 bases, and 4 bases stayed unmatched. CDR1 and CDR2 (germline): GTSNPN, SVGIG (reference sequence). This CDR3 has 14 residues. CDR3 in amino acids: CAWSRGQLNQPQHF. In DNA form, the CDR3 reads TGTGCCTGGAGTAGGGGACAGCTCAATCAGCCCCAGCATTTT.

The V call is TRBV12-5, the J call TRBJ1-6; no clear D. The germline V gene encodes CDR1 LGHNT and CDR2 FRNRAP. Trimming shortened V by 0 bases and J by 6 bases, and 12 bases separated the two germline ends. The length of the CDR3 is 16 residues. In nucleotides, the CDR3 is TGTGCTAGTGGTTTGGTAACCGGGGTCCTTAATTCACCCCTCCACTTT. It codes for CASGLVTGVLNSPLHF.

The chain is built from TRBV28 and TRBJ2-7; 7 bases are a match to TRBD1. The CDR3 spans 15 residues. CDR1 and CDR2 from the germline V gene are MDHEN and SYDVKM. V was pared by 3 bases and J by 4 bases, with 9 bases of the junction left unmatched. The DNA for the CDR3 is TGTGCCAGCAGTTTGGTTGGACAGGTGACGTACGAGCAGTACTTC. Its translation is CASSLVGQVTYEQYF. Variable domain in full (rest from reference TRBV28 and TRBJ2-7): DVKVTQSSRYLVKRTGEKVFLECVQDMDHENMFWYRQDPGLGLRLIYFSYDVKMKEKGDIPEGYSVSREKKERFSLILESASTNQTSMYLCASSLVGQVTYEQYFGPGTRLTVT.

CDR3 protein: CASSLGASGAPPQYF. The CDR3 DNA follows: TGTGCCAGCAGCTTAGGAGCGAGCGGTGCCCCTCCGCAGTATTTT. The chain joins TRBV7-2 to TRBJ2-3; D might be TRBD2 (5 bases). V was pared by 1 base and J by 10 bases, with 18 bases between. The CDR3 extends over 15 amino acids. The germline CDR1 and CDR2 sequences are SGHTA and FQGNSA.

The chain has TRBV4-1 and TRBJ1-5; tentative D call: TRBD1 (6 bases). Per the germline V gene, CDR1 is MGHRA and CDR2 is YSYEKL. V gave up 2 bases and J gave up 1 base, with 12 bases separating them. This CDR3 is 16 amino acids long. The CDR3 region has the DNA TGCGCCAGCAGCCAATTTGGGGGCGCGAGCAATCAGCCCCAGCATTTT. Translated: CASSQFGGASNQPQHF.

The genes are TRBV12-3 or TRBV12-4 and TRBJ2-2; a possible D gene is TRBD1 (5 bases). The V and J ends lost 6 bases and 6 bases respectively, with 5 bases between them. The CDR3 length is 11 residues. CDR3 protein: CASSRAGELFF. CDR3 nucleotide sequence: TGTGCCAGCAGCAGGGCCGGGGAGCTGTTTTTT.

The V and J genes are TRBV15 and TRBJ1-1; D is unresolved. This CDR3 spans 15 amino acids. V was clipped by 0 bases and J by 3 bases, with 11 bases between them. Germline loops: CDR1 LNHNV, CDR2 YYDKDF (reference sequence). CDR3 nucleotides: TGTGCCACCAGCAGAGAAGGCGACGGGTACACTGAAGCTTTCTTT. This sequence encodes CATSREGDGYTEAFF.

The chain uses TRBV11-3 and TRBJ2-5, with D possibly TRBD2 on 6 matching bases. V was trimmed by 1 base and J by 5 bases, leaving 17 bases between them. Germline V gene data show CDR1 as SGHNT and CDR2 as YENEEA. The CDR3 runs 16 residues. CDR3: CASSLGRDFLVETQYF. The CDR3 coding sequence is TGTGCCAGCAGCTTAGGCCGGGACTTCCTCGTGGAGACCCAGTACTTC.

The CDR3 reads CAWSRTDSPLHF. As DNA, the CDR3 is TGTGCCTGGAGTCGTACAGATTCACCCCTCCACTTT. The chain couples TRBV30 to TRBJ1-6, with D uncertain. The CDR3 consists of 12 residues. V lost 2 bases and J lost 8, with 7 bases in between. Per the germline V gene, CDR1 is GTSNPN and CDR2 is SVGIG (reference sequence).

This clone has just one count. V gene TRBV29-1 combines with J gene TRBJ2-7; possible D gene TRBD1, 6 bases. CDR3 length: 13 residues. The V gene's germline CDR1 is SQVTM and CDR2 ANQGSEA. The V end was cut by 7 bases, the J end by 2 bases, with 15 bases between. CDR3: CSANGQSTYEQYF. CDR3 coding DNA: TGCAGCGCTAATGGACAGTCTACCTACGAGCAGTACTTC.

This clone appeared a single time. The rearrangement links TRBV27 to TRBJ2-7; a weak D match, TRBD1 (5 bases). The germline gives CDR1 MNHEY, CDR2 SMNVEV (reference sequence). Trimming took 0 bases from V and 3 from J, leaving 9 bases between them. The CDR3 covers 14 residues. Written as DNA, the CDR3 is TGTGCCAGCAGTTTATCAGGGGCCGGCTACGAGCAGTACTTC. As protein: CASSLSGAGYEQYF.

The chain carries TRBV28 and TRBJ1-5; a possible D gene is TRBD1 (6 bases). Trimming shortened V by 6 bases and J by 7 bases, and 19 bases separated the two germline ends. Looked up from germline, CDR1 is MDHEN and CDR2 is SYDVKM. This CDR3 is 15 amino acids long. CDR3 residues: CASSTFAGAWQPQHF. CDR3 in DNA: TGTGCCAGCAGCACCTTTGCGGGGGCATGGCAGCCCCAGCATTTT. Full variable domain (rest looked up from reference TRBV28 and TRBJ1-5): DVKVTQSSRYLVKRTGEKVFLECVQDMDHENMFWYRQDPGLGLRLIYFSYDVKMKEKGDIPEGYSVSREKKERFSLILESASTNQTSMYLCASSTFAGAWQPQHFGDGTRLSIL.

Only one count was recorded for this clone. The genes are TRBV4-2 and TRBJ1-1, with D hard to call. The germline V gene encodes CDR1 LGHNA and CDR2 YNFKEQ. The CDR3 runs 17 residues. The V end lost 1 base, the J end lost 4 bases, and 19 bases lay between the germline ends. In DNA form, the CDR3 reads TGTGCCAGCAGCCAAGTCGGAACCGTCTTTAGAGGCACTGAAGCTTTCTTT. It codes for CASSQVGTVFRGTEAFF.

The chain employs TRBV6-2 or TRBV6-3 and TRBJ2-7, with 11 positions matching TRBD2. The CDR3 spans 15 residues. V shed 3 bases and J 3 bases; nucleotides not matched to a gene: 4. Per germline, CDR1 MNHEY and CDR2 SVGEGT. The CDR3 sequence: CASSYPGTSGYEQYF. CDR3 nucleotide sequence: TGTGCCAGCAGTTATCCCGGGACTAGCGGCTACGAGCAGTACTTC.

The chain links TRBV5-1 to TRBJ1-2; no reliable D call. The V gene lost 0 bases and the J gene lost 0 bases, with 6 bases spanning the gap. Germline loops: CDR1 SGHRS, CDR2 YFSETQ. The CDR3 has 14 residues. In nucleotides, the CDR3 is TGCGCCAGCAGCTTGGAGGGAGCTAACTATGGCTACACCTTC. Residues: CASSLEGANYGYTF.

The chain has TRBV30 and TRBJ1-3, with TRBD1 matching over 7 bases. Germline values: CDR1 GTSNPN, CDR2 SVGIG (reference sequence). V was pared by 5 bases and J by 4 bases, with 2 bases of the junction left unmatched. The CDR3 is 12 residues long. The CDR3 here is CAWGGQGNTIYF. The CDR3 DNA reads as TGTGCCTGGGGGGGACAGGGAAACACCATATATTTT.

The chain recombines TRBV30 with TRBJ1-2; 10 bases align to TRBD1. This CDR3 is 13 amino acids long. Germline V gene data show CDR1 as GTSNPN and CDR2 as SVGIG (reference sequence). Trimming at V came to 8 bases and at J to 3 bases, leaving 6 bases not matched to a gene. Here the CDR3 DNA reads TGTGCCAGCAGACAGGGGGCCGACTATGGCTACACCTTC. Translation gives CASRQGADYGYTF.

The table lists this clone with a count of one. This chain joins TRBV9 and TRBJ1-1; D is unresolved. The V gene's germline CDR1 is SGDLS and CDR2 YYNGEE. Trimming removed 2 bases at V and 0 bases at J, with 8 bases between. CDR3 size: 14 residues. CDR3 sequence: CASSVESLNTEAFF. CDR3 nucleotides: TGTGCCAGCAGCGTTGAGAGCTTGAACACTGAAGCTTTCTTT.

This clone was recorded a few times. This rearrangement joins TRBV27 to TRBJ2-2; 7 nucleotides agree with TRBD2. The CDR3 covers 14 residues. The germline V gene has CDR1 MNHEY and CDR2 SMNVEV (reference sequence). V dropped 7 bases and J dropped 3; count of bases not matched to a gene: 5. CDR3 sequence reads: CASKGGSHTGELFF. The CDR3 DNA is TGTGCCAGCAAGGGAGGGTCCCACACCGGGGAGCTGTTTTTT.

This rearrangement joins TRBV18 to TRBJ1-6; the match to TRBD1 covers 10 bases. Trimming removed 3 bases from V and 10 bases from J; junction bases left unmatched: 3. The CDR3 has 14 residues. Germline V gives CDR1 KGHSH, CDR2 LQKENI. This CDR3 reads CASSPDRGSSPLHF. In DNA form, the CDR3 reads TGTGCCAGCTCACCGGACAGGGGGAGCTCACCCCTCCACTTT.

The V call is TRBV15, the J call TRBJ2-7; tentatively, D is TRBD1 (6 bases). The CDR3 totals 15 residues. Trimming took 0 bases from V and 7 from J, leaving 16 bases between them. Germline values: CDR1 LNHNV, CDR2 YYDKDF (reference sequence). CDR3 sequence (DNA): TGTGCCACCAGCAGAGAAGGGGGAACAGGTGGGGAGCAGTACTTC. It encodes CATSREGGTGGEQYF.

Only one count was recorded for this clone. V gene TRBV3-1 (or the pseudogene TRBV3-2) combines with J gene TRBJ2-4; 7 nucleotides align to TRBD1. The CDR3 is 14 residues long. V was pared by 2 bases and J by 4 bases, with 2 bases of the junction left unmatched. CDR1 is LGHDT, CDR2 YNNKEL, per germline (reference sequence). CDR3 DNA: TGTGCCAGCAGCCAACTGACAGGGAAAAACATTCAGTACTTC. Protein: CASSQLTGKNIQYF.

The chain is built from TRBV2 and TRBJ2-7, with D tentatively TRBD2 (6 bases). Germline V gene lookup returns CDR1 SNHLY and CDR2 FYNNEI. CDR3 size: 14 residues. The V gene lost 7 bases and the J gene lost 6 bases, with 19 bases spanning the gap. In DNA, the CDR3 is TGTGCCAGCATCCTGGAGACTAGTCGCGCCGAGCAGTACTTC. The encoded protein is CASILETSRAEQYF.

In this sample, this clone turned up once. This chain uses TRBV27 with TRBJ2-7; D is unclear. Germline V gene lookup returns CDR1 MNHEY and CDR2 SMNVEV (reference sequence). The V gene lost 2 bases and the J gene lost 0 bases, with 5 bases spanning the gap. This CDR3 contains 13 residues. The CDR3 is CASSLQASYEQYF. DNA of the CDR3: TGTGCCAGCAGTTTACAGGCCTCCTACGAGCAGTACTTC.

The CDR3 DNA reads TGTGCCAGCAACCCCAGGGGGCAAGGCTCCTACGAGCAGTACTTC. Protein product: CASNPRGQGSYEQYF. The rearrangement links TRBV6-2 or TRBV6-3 to TRBJ2-7; the match to TRBD1 covers 8 bases. V gave up 7 bases and J gave up 0 bases; unmatched junction bases: 8. The CDR3 is made up of 15 amino acids. Per the germline V gene, CDR1 is MNHEY and CDR2 is SVGEGT.

The rearrangement uses TRBV7-2 and TRBJ1-1, with 10 bases lining up with TRBD1. V trimming: 5 bases; J trimming: 6 bases; junction bases outside the gene matches: 3. Per the germline V gene, CDR1 is SGHTA and CDR2 is FQGNSA. The CDR3 contains 13 residues. CDR3 coding DNA: TGTGCCAGCAGCACCGGACAGGGGGCTGAAGCTTTCTTT. It translates to CASSTGQGAEAFF.

The chain uses TRBV5-1 and TRBJ2-7, with TRBD1 matching over 10 bases. Losses at the gene ends were 3 bases for V and 3 bases for J; bases not matched to a gene: 6. This CDR3 is 15 amino acids long. CDR1 is SGHRS, CDR2 YFSETQ, per germline. CDR3: CASSWGQGIYYEQYF. The CDR3 region has the DNA TGCGCCAGCAGCTGGGGACAGGGGATTTACTACGAGCAGTACTTC. The full variable domain, with the rest looked up from reference TRBV5-1 and TRBJ2-7, is KAGVTQTPRYLIKTRGQQVTLSCSPISGHRSVSWYQQTPGQGLQFLFEYFSETQRNKGNFPGRFSGRQFSNSRSEMNVSTLELGDSALYLCASSWGQGIYYEQYFGPGTRLTVT.